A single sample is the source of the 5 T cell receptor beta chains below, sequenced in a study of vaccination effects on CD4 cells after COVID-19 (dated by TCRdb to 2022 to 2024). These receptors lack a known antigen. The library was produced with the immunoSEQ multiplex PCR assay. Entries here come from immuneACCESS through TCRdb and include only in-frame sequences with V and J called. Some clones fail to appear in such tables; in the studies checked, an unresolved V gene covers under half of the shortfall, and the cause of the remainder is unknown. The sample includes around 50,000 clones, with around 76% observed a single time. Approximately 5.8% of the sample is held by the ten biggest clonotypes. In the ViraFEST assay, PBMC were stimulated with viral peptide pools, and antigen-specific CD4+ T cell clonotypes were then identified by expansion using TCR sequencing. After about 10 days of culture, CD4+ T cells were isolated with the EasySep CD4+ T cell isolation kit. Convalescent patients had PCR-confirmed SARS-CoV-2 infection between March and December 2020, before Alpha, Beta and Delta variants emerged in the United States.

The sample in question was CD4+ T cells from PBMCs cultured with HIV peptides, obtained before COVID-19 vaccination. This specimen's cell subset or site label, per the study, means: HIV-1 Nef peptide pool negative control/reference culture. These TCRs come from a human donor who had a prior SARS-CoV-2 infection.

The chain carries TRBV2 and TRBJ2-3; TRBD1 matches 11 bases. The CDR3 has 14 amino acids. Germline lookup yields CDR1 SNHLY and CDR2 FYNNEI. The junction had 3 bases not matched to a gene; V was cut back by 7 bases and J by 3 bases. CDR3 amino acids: CASKGTGGTDTQYF. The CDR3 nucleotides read TGTGCCAGCAAAGGGACAGGGGGTACAGATACGCAGTATTTT. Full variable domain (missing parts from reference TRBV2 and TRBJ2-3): EPEVTQTPSHQVTQMGQEVILRCVPISNHLYFYWYRQILGQKVEFLVSFYNNEISEKSEIFDDQFSVERPDGSNFTLKIRSTKLEDSAMYFCASKGTGGTDTQYFGPGTRLTVL.

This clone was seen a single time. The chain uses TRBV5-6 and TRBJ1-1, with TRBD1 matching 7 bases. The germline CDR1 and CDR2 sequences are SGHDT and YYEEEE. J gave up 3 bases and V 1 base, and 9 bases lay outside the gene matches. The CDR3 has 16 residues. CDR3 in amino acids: CASSLQGGGRDTEAFF. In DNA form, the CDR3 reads TGTGCCAGCAGCTTGCAAGGGGGCGGTAGGGACACTGAAGCTTTCTTT.

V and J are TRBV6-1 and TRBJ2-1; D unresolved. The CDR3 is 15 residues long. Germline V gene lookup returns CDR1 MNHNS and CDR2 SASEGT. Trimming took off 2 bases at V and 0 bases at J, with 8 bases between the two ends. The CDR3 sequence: CASSETGPSYNEQFF. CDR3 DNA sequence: TGTGCCAGCAGTGAAACGGGTCCCTCCTACAATGAGCAGTTCTTC.

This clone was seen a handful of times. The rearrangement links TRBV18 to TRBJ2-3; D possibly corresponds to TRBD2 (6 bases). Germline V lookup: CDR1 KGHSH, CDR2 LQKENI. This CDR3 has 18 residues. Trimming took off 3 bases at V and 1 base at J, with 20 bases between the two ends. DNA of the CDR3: TGTGCCAGCTCACCGTCGGGACTCCTTTTCCAAGGCACAGATACGCAGTATTTT. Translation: CASSPSGLLFQGTDTQYF.

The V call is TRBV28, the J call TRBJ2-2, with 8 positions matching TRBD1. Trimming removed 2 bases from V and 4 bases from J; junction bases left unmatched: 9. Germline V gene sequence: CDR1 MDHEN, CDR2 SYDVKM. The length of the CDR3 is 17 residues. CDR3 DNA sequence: TGTGCCAGCAGTTTAAATCGGGGGACAGGTCTCACCGGGGAGCTGTTTTTT. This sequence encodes CASSLNRGTGLTGELFF.